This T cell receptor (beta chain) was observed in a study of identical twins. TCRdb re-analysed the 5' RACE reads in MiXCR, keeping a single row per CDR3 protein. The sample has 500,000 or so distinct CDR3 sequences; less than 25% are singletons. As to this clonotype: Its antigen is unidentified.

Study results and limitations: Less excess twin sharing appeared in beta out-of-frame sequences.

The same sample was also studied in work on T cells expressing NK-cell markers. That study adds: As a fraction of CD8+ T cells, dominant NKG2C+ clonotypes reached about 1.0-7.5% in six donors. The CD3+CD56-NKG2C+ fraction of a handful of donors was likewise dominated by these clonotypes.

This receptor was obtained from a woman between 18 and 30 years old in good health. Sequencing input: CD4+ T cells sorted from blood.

The CDR3 DNA reads as TGTGCCAGCAGAGTACTCGGAACAGGGGTGGGCCTCTACGAGCAGTACTTC. Protein: CASRVLGTGVGLYEQYF. V usage is TRBV6-5 and J usage is TRBJ2-7, with TRBD1 matching over 7 bases. The junction had 17 bases not matched to a gene; V was cut back by 6 bases and J by 3 bases. CDR3 size: 17 residues. Germline CDR1 and CDR2: MNHEY and SVGAGI.